There are many counts of the clone carrying this T cell receptor beta chain. Its antigen is undetermined. V was shortened by 5 bases and J by 7 bases, with 5 bases between the two germline ends. This CDR3 spans 11 amino acids. Germline V gene sequence: CDR1 MNHEY, CDR2 SMNVEV (reference sequence). This record comes from a study of human T cells and chemical hapten exposure. For the study at large: There were per-sample TCR yield variations, arising mainly from small pooled library volume differences.

The study, taken as a whole, reports: TCRs exceeding 1 in 1000 frequency stayed unchanged with DPC sensitization.

Each cDNA molecule in the library carried unique molecular identifiers. Original handling: From roughly 23,000 to 700,000 TCRs were found per sample, with a median of about 96,000. TCRdb re-called the reads with MiXCR, one entry per CDR3 protein. TCRdb's processing, not the authors' own work, is the source of the V and J calls. The sample contains roughly 120,000 distinct CDR3 sequences, approximately 9% of which appear only once. Researchers extracted total RNA from unfractionated whole blood. The source material was whole blood. The chain recombines TRBV27 with TRBJ1-4; D uncertain. This TCR came from a human donor in good health. Some clones in this sample may be carry-over from other donors' samples. CDR3 nucleotide sequence: TGTGCCAGCAGTAAGGGTGAAAAACTGTTTTTT. This gives the protein CASSKGEKLFF.